A selection of T cell receptor beta chains follows, all from one sample in a study of neurological immune-mediated disorders. A single record per CDR3 protein comes from TCRdb applying MiXCR to the 5' RACE reads. The sample yields some 60,000 distinct CDR3 sequences, over 2% seen once. The sample consisted of PBMCs. The receptors shown here come from a man aged 50 to 60 with multiple sclerosis. The CDR3 runs from the conserved cysteine through the conserved F or W. Each record gives: V gene, J gene, clone size, D gene, CDR3 DNA, CDR3 protein. The D gene is left open where the match is weak. Clone size is not always given. Where it is, it says once, few, many or a class for expanded clones.

V gene: TRBV3-1
J gene: TRBJ2-7
clone size: many
D gene: TRBD1
CDR3 DNA: TGTGCCAGCAGCCGATCCGGGACAGGGGGCTCCGGCGAGCAGTACTTC
CDR3 protein: CASSRSGTGGSGEQYF

V gene: TRBV5-8
J gene: TRBJ2-1
clone size: many
D gene: -
CDR3 DNA: TGTGCCAGCAGCCTGGGCGAGGCGGTATACAATGAGCAGTTCTTC
CDR3 protein: CASSLGEAVYNEQFF

V gene: TRBV20-1
J gene: TRBJ2-1
clone size: -
D gene: -
CDR3 DNA: TGCAGTGCTAGGGCATCGAGCTCCTACAATGAGCAGTTCTTC
CDR3 protein: CSARASSSYNEQFF

V gene: TRBV11-3
J gene: TRBJ2-2
clone size: many
D gene: -
CDR3 DNA: TGTGCCAGCAGCCTCAGCGGGCTGAACACCGGGGAGCTGTTTTTT
CDR3 protein: CASSLSGLNTGELFF

V gene: TRBV7-2
J gene: TRBJ2-5
clone size: many
D gene: -
CDR3 DNA: TGTGCCAGCAGCTTAGGACGAGAGACCCAGTACTTC
CDR3 protein: CASSLGRETQYF

V gene: TRBV5-1
J gene: TRBJ1-4
clone size: many
D gene: TRBD1
CDR3 DNA: TGCGCCAGCAGCGTACAGGGGGCTAATGAAAAACTGTTTTTT
CDR3 protein: CASSVQGANEKLFF

V gene: TRBV21-1
J gene: TRBJ2-7
clone size: -
D gene: -
CDR3 DNA: TGTGCCAGGGGGAGCGCCTACGAGCAGTACTTC
CDR3 protein: CARGSAYEQYF

V gene: TRBV7-2
J gene: TRBJ2-2
clone size: many
D gene: -
CDR3 DNA: TGTGCCAGCAGCCCCTCCCGGGTGGCCGGGGAGCTGTTTTTT
CDR3 protein: CASSPSRVAGELFF

V gene: TRBV5-1
J gene: TRBJ2-5
clone size: many
D gene: TRBD2
CDR3 DNA: TGCGCCAGCAGCCCGGGGGGGGGACAAGAGACCCAGTACTTC
CDR3 protein: CASSPGGGQETQYF

V gene: TRBV6-6
J gene: TRBJ1-6
clone size: many
D gene: -
CDR3 DNA: TGTGCCAGCAGTTACCCGCCGGGACCACAAAATTCACCCCTCCACTTT
CDR3 protein: CASSYPPGPQNSPLHF